This entry features one T cell receptor beta chain sequence. Its antigen remains unidentified. Sequencing templates came from extracted RNA that was reverse transcribed into cDNA. Assay: immunoSEQ multiplex PCR; the TCRdb copy retains only in-frame clones and omits some. Among 110,000 to 150,000 clones listed, around 83% were seen once. The data belong to a study of CD8+ T cells in alopecia areata. Study-level information: Tofacitinib was taken orally by treated patients, and the dose was 5 to 10 mg twice daily. Study observations and caveats: TCR sharing across patients was less clear than in mice, possibly HLA-related. Scalp lesions, especially in alopecia totalis/universalis, had higher clonality than normal scalp.

As to treatment: oral pan-JAK inhibitor, 5-10 mg twice daily. Germline V gene data show CDR1 as MNHNS and CDR2 as SASEGT. The CDR3 extends over 16 amino acids. V lost 3 bases and J lost 0; bases outside the gene matches: 7. The receptor was isolated from a human donor with alopecia areata. The rearrangement joins TRBV6-1 to TRBJ2-7; TRBD1 matches 8 bases. Material: CD8+ T cells sorted from blood, obtained at week 4, from a patient treated with tofacitinib. For the CDR3, the DNA is TGTGCCAGCAGTGACCCGAGGGACAGGACCTCCTACGAGCAGTACTTC. It yields the protein CASSDPRDRTSYEQYF.